Reported below is one T cell receptor (beta chain). Antigen specificity is unknown. This sample was included in a study of T cells in tumors after PD-1 blockade. Findings and limits, study-wide: Some novel exhausted tumor clones appeared in pre-treatment blood, suggesting peripheral recruitment.

The table came from immunoSEQ multiplex PCR; TCRdb's copy has only in-frame clones and leaves some out. This table has roughly 15,000 clones, around 79% appearing once. CDR3 length equals 12 residues. The V and J ends lost 0 bases and 3 bases respectively, with 5 bases between them. Germline V CDR1 and CDR2: GTSNPN, SVGIG (reference sequence). This rearrangement joins TRBV30 to TRBJ1-2; D is unclear. The source is a human donor with basal cell carcinoma. The source was PBMCs, collected after anti-PD-1 treatment. CDR3 sequence reads: CAWSVADYGYTF. CDR3 bases: TGTGCCTGGAGTGTGGCGGACTATGGCTACACCTTC. Combining the CDR3 with reference TRBV30 and TRBJ1-2 gives the whole variable domain SQTIHQWPATLVQPVGSPLSLECTVEGTSNPNLYWYRQAAGRGLQLLFYSVGIGQISSEVPQNLSASRPQDRQFILSSKKLLLSDSGFYLCAWSVADYGYTFGSGTRLTVV.